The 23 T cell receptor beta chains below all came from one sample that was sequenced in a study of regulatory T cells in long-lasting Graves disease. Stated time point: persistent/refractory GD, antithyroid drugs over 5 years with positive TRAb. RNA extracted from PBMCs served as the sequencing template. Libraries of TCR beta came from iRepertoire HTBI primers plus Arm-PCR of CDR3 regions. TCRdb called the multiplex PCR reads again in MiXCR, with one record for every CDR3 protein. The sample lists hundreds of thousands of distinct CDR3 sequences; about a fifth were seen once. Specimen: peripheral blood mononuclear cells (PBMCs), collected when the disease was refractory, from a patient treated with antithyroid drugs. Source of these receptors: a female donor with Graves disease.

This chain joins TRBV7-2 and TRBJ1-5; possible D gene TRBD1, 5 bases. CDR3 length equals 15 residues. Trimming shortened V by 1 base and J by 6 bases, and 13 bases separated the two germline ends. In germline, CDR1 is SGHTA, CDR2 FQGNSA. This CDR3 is CASSLGVGLGQPQHF. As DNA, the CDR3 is TGTGCCAGCAGCTTAGGGGTGGGGCTCGGTCAGCCCCAGCATTTT.

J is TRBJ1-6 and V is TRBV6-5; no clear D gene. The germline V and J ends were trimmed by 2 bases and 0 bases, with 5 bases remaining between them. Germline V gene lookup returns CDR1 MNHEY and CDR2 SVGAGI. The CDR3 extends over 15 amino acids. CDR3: CASSYTTSYNSPLHF. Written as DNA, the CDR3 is TGTGCCAGCAGTTACACGACCTCCTATAATTCACCCCTCCACTTT.

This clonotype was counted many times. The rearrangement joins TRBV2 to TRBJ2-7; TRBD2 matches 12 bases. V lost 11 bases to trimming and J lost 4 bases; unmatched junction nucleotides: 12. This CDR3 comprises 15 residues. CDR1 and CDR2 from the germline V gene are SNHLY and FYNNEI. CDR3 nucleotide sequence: TGTGCCGGCCTTATGACTAGCGGGAGAGGGTACGAGCAGTACTTC. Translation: CAGLMTSGRGYEQYF.

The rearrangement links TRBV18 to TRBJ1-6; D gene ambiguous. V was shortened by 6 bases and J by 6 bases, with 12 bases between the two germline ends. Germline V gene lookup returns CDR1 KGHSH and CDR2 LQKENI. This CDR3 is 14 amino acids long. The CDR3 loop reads CASSPEGVNSPLHF. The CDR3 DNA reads TGTGCCAGCTCGCCAGAGGGAGTTAATTCACCCCTCCACTTT.

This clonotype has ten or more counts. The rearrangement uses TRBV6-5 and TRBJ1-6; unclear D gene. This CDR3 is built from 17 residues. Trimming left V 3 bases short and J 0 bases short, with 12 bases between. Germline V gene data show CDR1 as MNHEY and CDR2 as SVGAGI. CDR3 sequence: CASSYLVRSSYNSPLHF. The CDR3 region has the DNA TGTGCCAGCAGTTATCTTGTCAGGAGCTCCTATAATTCACCCCTCCACTTT.

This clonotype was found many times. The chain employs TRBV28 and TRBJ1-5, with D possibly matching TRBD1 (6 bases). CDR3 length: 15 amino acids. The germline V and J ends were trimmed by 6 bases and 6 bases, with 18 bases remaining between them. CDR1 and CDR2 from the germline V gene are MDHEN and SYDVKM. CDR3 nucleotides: TGTGCCAGCAGGCGGGGGCAGGGAGGTAGTCAGCCCCAGCATTTT. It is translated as CASRRGQGGSQPQHF. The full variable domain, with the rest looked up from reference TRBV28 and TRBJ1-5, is DVKVTQSSRYLVKRTGEKVFLECVQDMDHENMFWYRQDPGLGLRLIYFSYDVKMKEKGDIPEGYSVSREKKERFSLILESASTNQTSMYLCASRRGQGGSQPQHFGDGTRLSIL.

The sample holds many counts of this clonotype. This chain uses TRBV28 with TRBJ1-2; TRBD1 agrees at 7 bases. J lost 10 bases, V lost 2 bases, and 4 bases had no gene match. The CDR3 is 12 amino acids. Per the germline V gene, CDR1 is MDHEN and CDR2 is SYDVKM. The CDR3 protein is CASSLGGGDYTF. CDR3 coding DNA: TGTGCCAGCAGTTTAGGAGGGGGCGACTACACCTTC.

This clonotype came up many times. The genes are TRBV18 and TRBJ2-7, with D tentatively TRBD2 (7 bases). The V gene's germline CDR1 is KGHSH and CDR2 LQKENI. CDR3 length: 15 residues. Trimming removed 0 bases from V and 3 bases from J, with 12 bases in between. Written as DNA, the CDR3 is TGTGCCAGCTCACCACCTGGGGGGGCAGGCTACGAGCAGTACTTC. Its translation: CASSPPGGAGYEQYF.

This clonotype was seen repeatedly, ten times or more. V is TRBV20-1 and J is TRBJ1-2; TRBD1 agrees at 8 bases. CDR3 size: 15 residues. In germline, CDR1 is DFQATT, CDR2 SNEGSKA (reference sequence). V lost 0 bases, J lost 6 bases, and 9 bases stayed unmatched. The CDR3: CSARDPQGAVDGYTF. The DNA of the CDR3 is TGCAGTGCTAGAGATCCGCAGGGGGCCGTAGATGGCTACACCTTC.

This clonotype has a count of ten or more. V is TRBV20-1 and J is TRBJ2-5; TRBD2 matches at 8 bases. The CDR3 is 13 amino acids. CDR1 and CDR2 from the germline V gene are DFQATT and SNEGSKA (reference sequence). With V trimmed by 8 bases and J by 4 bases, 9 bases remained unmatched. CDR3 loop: CSPFKGLGETQYF. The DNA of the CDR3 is TGCAGTCCATTTAAGGGACTAGGAGAGACCCAGTACTTC.

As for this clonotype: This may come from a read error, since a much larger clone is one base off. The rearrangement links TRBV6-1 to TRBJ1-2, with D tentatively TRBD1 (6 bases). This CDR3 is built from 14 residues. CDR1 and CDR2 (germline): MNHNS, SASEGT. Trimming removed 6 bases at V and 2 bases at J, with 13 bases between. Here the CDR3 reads CASREADRNYGYTF. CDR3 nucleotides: TGTGCCAGCAGAGAGGCAGACAGGAACTATGGCTACACCTTC.

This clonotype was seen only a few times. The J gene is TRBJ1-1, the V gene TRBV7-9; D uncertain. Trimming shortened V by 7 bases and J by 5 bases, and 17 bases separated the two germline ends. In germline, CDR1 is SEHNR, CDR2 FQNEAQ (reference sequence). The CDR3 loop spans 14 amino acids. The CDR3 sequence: CASTQGGRFTEAFF. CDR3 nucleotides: TGTGCCAGCACCCAAGGAGGGAGGTTTACTGAAGCTTTCTTT.

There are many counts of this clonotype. CDR3 sequence (DNA): TGTGCCAGCAGTGACTCCGGGACAGGGTTCTTCGAGCAGTACTTC. It is translated as CASSDSGTGFFEQYF. The chain recombines TRBV28 with TRBJ2-7; 9 bases are shared with TRBD1. Germline loops: CDR1 MDHEN, CDR2 SYDVKM. Trimming cost V 5 bases and J 6 bases; bases outside gene matches: 11. The length of the CDR3 is 15 residues. The full variable domain, its missing parts supplied by reference TRBV28 and TRBJ2-7, is DVKVTQSSRYLVKRTGEKVFLECVQDMDHENMFWYRQDPGLGLRLIYFSYDVKMKEKGDIPEGYSVSREKKERFSLILESASTNQTSMYLCASSDSGTGFFEQYFGPGTRLTVT.

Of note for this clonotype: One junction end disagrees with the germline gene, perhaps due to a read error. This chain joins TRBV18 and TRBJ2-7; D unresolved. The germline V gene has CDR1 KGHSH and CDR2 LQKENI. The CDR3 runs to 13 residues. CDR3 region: CASSPPTSSEQYF. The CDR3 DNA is TGTGCCAGCTCACCACCAACATCCTCCGAGCAGTACTTC. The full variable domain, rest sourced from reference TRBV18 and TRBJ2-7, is NAGVMQNPRHLVRRRGQEARLRCSPMKGHSHVYWYRQLPEEGLKFMVYLQKENIIDESGMPKERFSAEFPKEGPSILRIQQVVRGDSAAYFCASSPPTSSEQYFGPGTRLTVT.

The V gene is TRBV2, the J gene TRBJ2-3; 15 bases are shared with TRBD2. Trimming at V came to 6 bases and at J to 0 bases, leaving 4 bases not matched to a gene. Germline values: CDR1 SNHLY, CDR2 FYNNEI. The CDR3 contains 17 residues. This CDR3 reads CASRRGLAGGSTDTQYF. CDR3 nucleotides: TGTGCCAGCAGGAGGGGACTAGCGGGAGGAAGCACAGATACGCAGTATTTT.

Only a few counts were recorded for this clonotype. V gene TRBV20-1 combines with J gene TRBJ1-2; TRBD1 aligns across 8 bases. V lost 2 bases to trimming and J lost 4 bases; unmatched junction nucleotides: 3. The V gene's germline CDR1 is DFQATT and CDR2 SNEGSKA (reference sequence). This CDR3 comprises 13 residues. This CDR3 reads CSARIGTGYGYTF. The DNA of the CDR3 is TGCAGTGCTAGAATCGGGACAGGCTATGGCTACACCTTC.

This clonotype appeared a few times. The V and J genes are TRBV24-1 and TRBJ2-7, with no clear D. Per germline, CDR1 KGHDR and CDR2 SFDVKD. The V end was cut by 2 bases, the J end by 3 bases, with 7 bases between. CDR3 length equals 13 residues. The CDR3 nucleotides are TGTGCCACCAGTGATTCGGACCACTACGAGCAGTACTTC. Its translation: CATSDSDHYEQYF.

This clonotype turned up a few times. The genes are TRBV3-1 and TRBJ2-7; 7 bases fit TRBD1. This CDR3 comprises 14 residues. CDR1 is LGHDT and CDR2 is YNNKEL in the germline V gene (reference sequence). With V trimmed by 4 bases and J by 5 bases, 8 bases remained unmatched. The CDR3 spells CASSLPGQSNEQYF. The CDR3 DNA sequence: TGTGCCAGCAGCCTACCGGGACAGTCAAACGAGCAGTACTTC.

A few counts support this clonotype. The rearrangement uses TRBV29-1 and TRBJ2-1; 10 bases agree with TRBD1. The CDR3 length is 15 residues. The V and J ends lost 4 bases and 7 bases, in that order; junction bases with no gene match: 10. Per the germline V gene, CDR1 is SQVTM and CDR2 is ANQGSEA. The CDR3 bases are TGCAGCGTTGGAGGACAGGGGGAGGTTTGGAATGAGCAGTTCTTC. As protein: CSVGGQGEVWNEQFF.

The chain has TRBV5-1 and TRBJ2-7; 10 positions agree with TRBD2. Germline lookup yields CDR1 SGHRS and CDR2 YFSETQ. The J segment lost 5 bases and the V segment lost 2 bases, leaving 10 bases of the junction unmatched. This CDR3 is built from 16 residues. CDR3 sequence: CASSFQLAGTTNEQYF. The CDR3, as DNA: TGCGCCAGCAGCTTTCAACTAGCGGGAACAACCAACGAGCAGTACTTC.

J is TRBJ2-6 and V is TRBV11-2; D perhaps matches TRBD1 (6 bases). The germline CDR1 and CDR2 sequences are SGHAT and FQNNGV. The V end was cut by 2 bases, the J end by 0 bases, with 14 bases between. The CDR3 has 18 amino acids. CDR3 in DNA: TGTGCCAGCAGCTTACAGGGGTACTACGACTCTGGGGCCAACGTCCTGACTTTC. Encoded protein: CASSLQGYYDSGANVLTF.

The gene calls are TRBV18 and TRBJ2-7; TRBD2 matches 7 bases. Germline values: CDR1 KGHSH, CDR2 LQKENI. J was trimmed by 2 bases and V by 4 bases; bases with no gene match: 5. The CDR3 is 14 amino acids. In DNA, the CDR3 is TGTGCCAGCTCACGAGGGGACTACACCTACGAGCAGTACTTC. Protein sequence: CASSRGDYTYEQYF.

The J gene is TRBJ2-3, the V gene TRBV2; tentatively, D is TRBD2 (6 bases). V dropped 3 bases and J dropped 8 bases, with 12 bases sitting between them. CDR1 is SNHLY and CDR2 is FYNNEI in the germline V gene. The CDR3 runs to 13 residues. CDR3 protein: CASSDPGAGTQYF. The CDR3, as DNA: TGTGCCAGCAGTGACCCGGGAGCGGGTACGCAGTATTTT.